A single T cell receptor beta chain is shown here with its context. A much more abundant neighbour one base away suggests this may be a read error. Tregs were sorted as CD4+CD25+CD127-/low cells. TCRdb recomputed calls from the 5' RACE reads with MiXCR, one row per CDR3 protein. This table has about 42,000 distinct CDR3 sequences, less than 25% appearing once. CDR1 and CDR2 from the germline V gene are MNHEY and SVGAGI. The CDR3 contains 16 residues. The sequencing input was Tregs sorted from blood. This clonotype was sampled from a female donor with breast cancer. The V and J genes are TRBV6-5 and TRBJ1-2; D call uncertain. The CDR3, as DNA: TGTGCCAGCAGTCACTCGTACAGCGGTACTAACTATGGCTACACCTTC. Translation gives CASSHSYSGTNYGYTF.